What follows describes a single T cell receptor (beta chain). From germline, CDR1 is LNHNV and CDR2 YYDKDF (reference sequence). V was pared by 4 bases and J by 5 bases, with 15 bases between. The CDR3 has 14 residues. The source of the sample is a study of control samples from healthy donors and cancer patients. Clones were read by immunoSEQ multiplex PCR, and TCRdb kept only the in-frame ones, dropping some. The sample holds 200,000 or so clones, 85% to 95% seen once. This sequence joins TRBV15 and TRBJ2-7; D remains ambiguous. The source is a man aged 50 to 60 in good health. Input material: blood. The CDR3: CATSISRKSDEQYF. CDR3 bases: TGTGCCACCAGCATTTCGAGGAAGTCCGACGAGCAGTACTTC.